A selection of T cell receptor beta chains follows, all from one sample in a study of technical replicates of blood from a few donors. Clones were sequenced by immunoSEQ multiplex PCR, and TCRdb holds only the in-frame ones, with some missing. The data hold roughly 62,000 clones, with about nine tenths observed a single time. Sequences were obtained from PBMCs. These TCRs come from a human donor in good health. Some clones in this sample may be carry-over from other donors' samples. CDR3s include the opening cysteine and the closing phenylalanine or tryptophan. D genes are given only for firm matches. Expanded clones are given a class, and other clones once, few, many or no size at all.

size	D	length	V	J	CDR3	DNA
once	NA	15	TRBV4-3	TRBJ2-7	CASSQDWRGSYEQYF	TGCGCCAGCAGCCAAGATTGGAGGGGTTCCTACGAGCAGTACTTC
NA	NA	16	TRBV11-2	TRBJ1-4	CASSLDPGSIMEKLFF	TGTGCCAGCAGCTTAGATCCTGGTAGTATCATGGAAAAACTGTTTTTT
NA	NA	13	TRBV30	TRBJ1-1	CAWARSSNGEAFF	TGTGCCTGGGCCCGGAGCTCTAACGGTGAAGCTTTCTTT
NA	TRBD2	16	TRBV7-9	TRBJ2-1	CASRKGAGGSYNEQFF	TGTGCCAGCAGAAAGGGAGCGGGAGGGTCCTACAATGAGCAGTTCTTC
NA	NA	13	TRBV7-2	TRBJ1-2	CASSSDSIYGYTF	TGTGCCAGCAGCTCGGACAGCATCTATGGCTACACCTTC
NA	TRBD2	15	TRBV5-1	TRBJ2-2	CASSRGTSGVEELFF	TGCGCCAGCAGCAGGGGGACTAGCGGGGTCGAGGAGCTGTTTTTT
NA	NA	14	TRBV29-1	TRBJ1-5	CSVAQGWGNQPQHF	TGCAGCGTCGCCCAGGGTTGGGGCAATCAGCCCCAGCATTTT
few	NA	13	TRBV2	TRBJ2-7	CASSAAGRYEQYF	TGTGCCAGCAGTGCGGCGGGACGGTACGAGCAGTACTTC
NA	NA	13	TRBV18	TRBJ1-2	CASSSLGSYGYTF	TGTGCCAGCTCGAGCCTGGGCAGCTATGGCTACACCTTC
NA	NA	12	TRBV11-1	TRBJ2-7	CASSSNTYEQYF	TGTGCCAGCAGCTCGAACACCTACGAGCAGTACTTC
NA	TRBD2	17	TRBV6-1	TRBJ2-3	CASSEPLALSGADTQYF	TGTGCCAGCAGTGAACCTCTAGCCCTAAGCGGGGCAGATACGCAGTATTTT
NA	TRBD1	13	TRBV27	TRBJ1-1	CASSPGGITEAFF	TGTGCCAGCAGCCCAGGGGGCATCACTGAAGCTTTCTTT
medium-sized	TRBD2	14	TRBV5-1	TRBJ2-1	CASSFSGAYNEQFF	TGCGCCAGCAGCTTTAGCGGGGCCTACAATGAGCAGTTCTTC
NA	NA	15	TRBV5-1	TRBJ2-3	CASSFEGGPLGTQYF	TGCGCCAGCAGCTTTGAGGGGGGGCCCCTAGGGACGCAGTATTTT
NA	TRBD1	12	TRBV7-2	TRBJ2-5	CASSLPKGQKYF	TGTGCCAGCAGCTTACCGAAGGGACAGAAGTACTTC
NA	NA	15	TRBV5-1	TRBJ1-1	CASSWTAGPRSEAFF	TGCGCCAGCAGCTGGACGGCGGGCCCTCGCTCTGAAGCTTTCTTT
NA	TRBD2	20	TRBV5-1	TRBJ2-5	CASSRIRLAGVEVSGETQYF	TGCGCCAGCAGCCGAATCCGACTAGCGGGAGTAGAAGTGTCAGGAGAGACCCAGTACTTC
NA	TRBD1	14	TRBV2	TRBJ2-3	CASRTGSSGDTQYF	TGTGCCAGCAGGACAGGGTCTAGTGGGGATACGCAGTATTTT
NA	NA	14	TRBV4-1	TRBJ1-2	CASSSEQQNYGYTF	TGCGCCAGCAGCTCGGAACAGCAGAACTATGGCTACACCTTC
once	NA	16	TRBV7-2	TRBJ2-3	CASSSPTGIITDTQYF	TGTGCCAGCAGCTCCCCCACAGGAATTATCACAGATACGCAGTATTTT
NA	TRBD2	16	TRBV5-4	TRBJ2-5	CASSLGGLAGEETQYF	TGTGCCAGCAGCTTGGGAGGACTAGCGGGGGAAGAGACCCAGTACTTC
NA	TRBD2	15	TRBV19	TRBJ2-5	CASTTSGSFGETQYF	TGTGCCAGTACCACTAGCGGGAGTTTCGGTGAGACCCAGTACTTC
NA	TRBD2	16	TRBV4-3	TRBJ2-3	CASSQSFSGGPDTQYF	TGCGCCAGCAGCCAAAGTTTTAGCGGGGGTCCAGATACGCAGTATTTT
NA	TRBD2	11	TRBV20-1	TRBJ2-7	CSARGGGEQYF	TGCAGTGCTAGAGGCGGGGGGGAGCAGTACTTC
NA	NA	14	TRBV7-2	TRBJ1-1	CASRPAGGGTEAFF	TGTGCCAGCAGGCCAGCGGGGGGGGGCACTGAAGCTTTCTTT
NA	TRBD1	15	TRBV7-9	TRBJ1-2	CASSLETQGARGYTF	TGTGCCAGCAGCTTAGAGACACAGGGGGCAAGGGGCTACACCTTC
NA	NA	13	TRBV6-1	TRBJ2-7	CASTIGDSYEQYF	TGTGCCAGCACCATAGGAGACTCCTACGAGCAGTACTTC
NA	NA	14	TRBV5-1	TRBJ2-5	CASSLVDSQETQYF	TGCGCCAGCAGCTTGGTTGACAGCCAAGAGACCCAGTACTTC
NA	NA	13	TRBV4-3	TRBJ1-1	CASSQREGTEAFF	TGCGCCAGCAGCCAAAGGGAGGGCACTGAAGCTTTCTTT
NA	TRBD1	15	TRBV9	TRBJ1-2	CASSEGDREARGYTF	TGTGCCAGCAGCGAAGGGGACAGGGAGGCCCGGGGCTACACCTTC
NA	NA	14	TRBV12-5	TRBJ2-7	CASGLDSGGGRQYF	TGTGCTAGTGGTTTGGACTCCGGGGGTGGGAGGCAGTACTTC
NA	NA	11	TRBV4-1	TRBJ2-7	CASSSNGEQYF	TGCGCCAGCAGCTCCAACGGCGAGCAGTACTTC
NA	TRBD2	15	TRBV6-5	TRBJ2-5	CASSNGLAGAETQYF	TGTGCCAGCAGTAATGGACTAGCGGGGGCAGAGACCCAGTACTTC
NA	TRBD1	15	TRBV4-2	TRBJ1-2	CASSQEGTANYGYTF	TGTGCCAGCAGCCAAGAAGGGACAGCGAACTATGGCTACACCTTC
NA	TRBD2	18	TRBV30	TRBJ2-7	CAWTSWVTSGGMGYEQYF	TGTGCCTGGACCTCCTGGGTGACTAGCGGAGGAATGGGGTACGAGCAGTACTTC
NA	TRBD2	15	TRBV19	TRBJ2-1	CARRRGLAGNNEQFF	TGTGCCAGACGGAGGGGACTAGCGGGAAACAATGAGCAGTTCTTC
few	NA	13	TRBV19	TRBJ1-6	CATSPGFNSPLHF	TGTGCCACGTCGCCAGGTTTTAATTCACCCCTCCACTTT
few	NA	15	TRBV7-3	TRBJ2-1	CASSGGGASNNEQFF	TGTGCCAGCAGCGGTGGCGGGGCCTCCAACAATGAGCAGTTCTTC
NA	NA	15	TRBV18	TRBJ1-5	CASSPRADRGQPQHF	TGTGCCAGCTCACCGCGGGCCGACCGAGGACAGCCCCAGCATTTT
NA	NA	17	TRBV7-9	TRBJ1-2	CASSFGIATGIHWGYTF	TGTGCCAGCAGCTTTGGGATCGCCACCGGGATTCATTGGGGCTACACCTTC
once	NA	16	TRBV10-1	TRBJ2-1	CASSGLWGGGCNEQFF	TGCGCCAGCAGTGGGCTGTGGGGGGGCGGGTGCAATGAGCAGTTCTTC
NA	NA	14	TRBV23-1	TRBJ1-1	CASSQSDWNTEAFF	TGCGCCAGCAGTCAATCGGACTGGAACACTGAAGCTTTCTTT
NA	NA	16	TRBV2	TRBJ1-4	CASSETGTTTNEKLFF	TGTGCCAGCAGTGAGACAGGAACAACAACTAATGAAAAACTGTTTTTT
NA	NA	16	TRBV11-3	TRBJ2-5	CASSSRLGPDRETQYF	TGTGCCAGCAGCTCGAGACTAGGACCAGACAGAGAGACCCAGTACTTC
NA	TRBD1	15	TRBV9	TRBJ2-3	CASSERTGYTDTQYF	TGTGCCAGCAGCGAGCGGACAGGTTACACAGATACGCAGTATTTT
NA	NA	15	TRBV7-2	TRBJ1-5	CASSLAGGEGQPQHF	TGTGCCAGCAGCTTAGCAGGGGGTGAAGGGCAGCCCCAGCATTTT
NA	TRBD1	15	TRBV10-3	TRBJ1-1	CATTLVGQGASEAFF	TGTGCCACCACTTTGGTAGGACAGGGGGCCTCTGAAGCTTTCTTT
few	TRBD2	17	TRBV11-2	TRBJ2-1	CASSLRLAGVSYNEQFF	TGTGCCAGCAGCCTACGACTAGCGGGTGTATCCTACAATGAGCAGTTCTTC
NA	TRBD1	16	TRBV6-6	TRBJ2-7	CASRRDRQVSSYEQYF	TGTGCCAGCAGAAGGGACAGACAAGTAAGCTCCTACGAGCAGTACTTC
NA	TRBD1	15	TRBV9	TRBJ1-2	CASSETGLGNYGYTF	TGTGCCAGCAGCGAGACAGGGTTGGGTAACTATGGCTACACCTTC
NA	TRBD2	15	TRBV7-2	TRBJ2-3	CASSLSSGSPDTQYF	TGTGCCAGCAGCTTATCTAGCGGGAGCCCAGATACGCAGTATTTT
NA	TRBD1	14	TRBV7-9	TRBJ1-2	CASSPRTGDYGYTF	TGTGCCAGCAGCCCCAGGACAGGGGACTATGGCTACACCTTC
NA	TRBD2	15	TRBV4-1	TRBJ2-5	CASSQELAGVGTQYF	TGCGCCAGCAGCCAAGAACTAGCGGGAGTTGGGACCCAGTACTTC